This T cell receptor (beta chain) was sequenced for a study of neurological immune-mediated disorders. V shed 7 bases and J shed 6 bases, with 12 bases lying between them. Per the germline V gene, CDR1 is SQVTM and CDR2 is ANQGSEA. This CDR3 has 12 amino acids. TCRdb called the 5' RACE reads again in MiXCR, with one record for every CDR3 protein. The data show more than 40,000 distinct CDR3 sequences, approximately 3% seen once. This clonotype was recorded many times. The sequence was collected from a woman aged 50 to 65 with multiple sclerosis. The specimen sequenced was PBMCs. This chain links TRBV29-1 with TRBJ2-2, with D possibly TRBD1 on 5 matching bases. CDR3 region: CSAFRGAGELFF. The CDR3 DNA follows: TGCAGCGCTTTTAGGGGCGCCGGGGAGCTGTTTTTT.